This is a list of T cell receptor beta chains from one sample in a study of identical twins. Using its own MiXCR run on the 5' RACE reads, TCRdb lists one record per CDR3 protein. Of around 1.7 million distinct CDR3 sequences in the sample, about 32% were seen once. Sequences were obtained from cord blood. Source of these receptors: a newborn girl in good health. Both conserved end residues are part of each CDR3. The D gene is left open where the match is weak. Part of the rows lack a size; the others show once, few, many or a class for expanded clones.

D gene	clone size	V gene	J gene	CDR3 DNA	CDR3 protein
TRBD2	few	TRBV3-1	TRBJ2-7	TGTGCCAGCAGCCAGAGAAGGAGGACTAGCGGCTCCTACGAGCAGTACTTC	CASSQRRRTSGSYEQYF
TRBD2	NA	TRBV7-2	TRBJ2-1	TGTGCCAGCAGCTCTGGCACTAGCGGGGGTAGCAATGAGCAGTTCTTC	CASSSGTSGGSNEQFF
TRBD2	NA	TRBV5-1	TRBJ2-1	TGCGCCAGCAGCCCCAGGACTAGCGGTGACGATGAGCAGTTCTTC	CASSPRTSGDDEQFF
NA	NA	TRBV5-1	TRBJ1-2	TGCGCCAGCAGCCACCCACCCCGCGGTAAAACTAACTATGGCTACACCTTC	CASSHPPRGKTNYGYTF
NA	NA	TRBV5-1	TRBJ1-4	TGCGCCAGCAGCTTCCAACCAGGACCAACTAATGAAAACCTGTTTTTT	CASSFQPGPTNENLFF
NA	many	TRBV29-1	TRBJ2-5	TGCAGCGTTGGATCAGAGACCCAGTACTTC	CSVGSETQYF
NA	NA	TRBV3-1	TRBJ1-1	TGTGCCAGCAGCCAATGGGGCAGCATTAACACTGAAGCTTTCTTT	CASSQWGSINTEAFF
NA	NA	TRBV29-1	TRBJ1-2	TGCAGCGTTGAAGATCGGTTGGGGGGTGGCTACACCTTC	CSVEDRLGGGYTF
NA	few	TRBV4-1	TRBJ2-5	TGCGCCAGCAGCCAAGACTGGAAAGAGACCCAGTACTTC	CASSQDWKETQYF
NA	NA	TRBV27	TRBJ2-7	TGTGCCAGCAGTTTTGGGGCAGCCCCCTCCTACGAGCAGTACTTC	CASSFGAAPSYEQYF
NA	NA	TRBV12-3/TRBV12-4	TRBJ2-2	TGTGCCAGCACCCATATTCCGGGACGGAACACCGGGGAGCTGTTTTTT	CASTHIPGRNTGELFF
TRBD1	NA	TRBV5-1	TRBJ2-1	TGCGCCAGCAGCTGGGGGGACAGGGTCAATGAGCAGTTCTTC	CASSWGDRVNEQFF
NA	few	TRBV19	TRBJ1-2	TGTGCCAGTAGTCCCTACAGGCGACCCCCTTATGGCTACACCTTC	CASSPYRRPPYGYTF
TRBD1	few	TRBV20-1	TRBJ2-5	TGCAGTGCTAGAGACCTTCGGACAGGTCAAGAGACCCAGTACTTC	CSARDLRTGQETQYF
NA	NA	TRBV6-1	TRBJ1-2	TGTGCCAGCAGTGATGTAGGGAGTTGGAGCTACACCTTC	CASSDVGSWSYTF
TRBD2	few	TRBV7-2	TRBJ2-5	TGTGCCAGCAGCTTAGCCCGGCTAGCGGTCAGAGAGACCCAGTACTTC	CASSLARLAVRETQYF
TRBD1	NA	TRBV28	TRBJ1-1	TGTGCCAGCACCCTAACAGGGGGCCTGAACACTGAAGCTTTCTTT	CASTLTGGLNTEAFF
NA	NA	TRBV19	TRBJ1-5	TGTGCCAGTAGTATGGGGGCCAGCAATCAGCCCCAGCATTTT	CASSMGASNQPQHF
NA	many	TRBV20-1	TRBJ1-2	TGCAGTGCTCCGGGCAGCCTTTATGGCTACACCTTC	CSAPGSLYGYTF
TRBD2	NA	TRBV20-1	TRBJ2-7	TGCGGTGCTCCGCGAGGCGGGGGGTACGAGCAGTACTTC	CGAPRGGGYEQYF
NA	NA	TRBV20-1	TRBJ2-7	TGCAGTGCTAGAGATCTGGACGCTCCCACCTACAATGAGCAGTACTTC	CSARDLDAPTYNEQYF
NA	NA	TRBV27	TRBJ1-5	TGTGCCAGCAGTTCCAAGAGACAGTATAGCAATCAGCCCCAGCATTTT	CASSSKRQYSNQPQHF
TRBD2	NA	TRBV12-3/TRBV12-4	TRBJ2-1	TGTGCCAGCACCGCTAGCGGGAGGCCCCTAGGGGGGGAGACCCAGTTCTTC	CASTASGRPLGGETQFF
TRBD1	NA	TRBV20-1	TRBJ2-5	TGCAGTGCTAGGACAGGGGCGGAGACCCAGTACTTC	CSARTGAETQYF
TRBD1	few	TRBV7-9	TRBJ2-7	TGTGCCAGCAGCCGCCGAAGTAGGCGGGACAGGTCCTCCTACGAGCAGTACTTC	CASSRRSRRDRSSYEQYF
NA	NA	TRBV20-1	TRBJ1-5	TGCAGTGCTAGAAGACAGGCCGGGGATCAGCCCCAGCATTTT	CSARRQAGDQPQHF
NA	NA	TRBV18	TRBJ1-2	TGTGCCAGCTCGCTAAACAGGGACGTCAACTATGGCTACACCTTC	CASSLNRDVNYGYTF
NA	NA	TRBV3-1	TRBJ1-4	TGTGCCAGCAGCCAAGACCCGACGGCAACTAATGAAAAACTGTTTTTT	CASSQDPTATNEKLFF
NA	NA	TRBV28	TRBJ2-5	TGTGCCACAAGCACAGGGAAGGAGACCCAGTACTTC	CATSTGKETQYF
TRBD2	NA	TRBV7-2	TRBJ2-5	TGTGCCAGCAGCTCCCCTAGGGGCAGGAGTAGCGGGAGGGCTGATGAGGAGTACTTC	CASSSPRGRSSGRADEEYF
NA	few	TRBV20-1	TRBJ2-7	TGCAGTTCTTTTCAGGGGGGCCACGAGCAGTACTTC	CSSFQGGHEQYF
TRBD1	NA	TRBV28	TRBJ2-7	TGTGCCAGCAGTACCCCGGGGACAGGGAGATCCCACGAGCAGTACTTC	CASSTPGTGRSHEQYF
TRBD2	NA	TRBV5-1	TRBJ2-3	TGCGCCAGCAGCATCCCGGGACTAGCGGGAGGCGCAGATACGCAGTATTTT	CASSIPGLAGGADTQYF
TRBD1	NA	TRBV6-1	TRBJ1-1	TGTGCCAGCAGTGGACAGGGAAGGGGGAACACTGAAGCTTTCTTT	CASSGQGRGNTEAFF
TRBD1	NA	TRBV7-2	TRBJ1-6	TGTGCCAGCAGCTTAAGACCGACAGGGGGCTATAATTCACCCGTCCACTTT	CASSLRPTGGYNSPVHF
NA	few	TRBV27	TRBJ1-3	TGTGCCAGCAGTTCGGGTGGGGCAGGGCGTCACACCATATATTTT	CASSSGGAGRHTIYF
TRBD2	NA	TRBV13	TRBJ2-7	TGTGCCAGCAGCTTGCAGCGGGAGTGGGCCTACGAGCAGTACTTC	CASSLQREWAYEQYF
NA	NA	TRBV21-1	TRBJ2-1	TGTGCCAGCAGCAAAGACACCCGGATTAAGCAGCGGAGAATCTACAATGAGCAGTTCTTC	CASSKDTRIKQRRIYNEQFF
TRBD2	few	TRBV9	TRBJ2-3	TGTGCCAGTGCGGGAATAGCGGGAGAGTTCACCCCGGATACGCAGTATTTT	CASAGIAGEFTPDTQYF
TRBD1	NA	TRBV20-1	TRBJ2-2	TGCAGTGCTAGAGATAGGGGGCGGACACTGAACACCGGGGAGCTGTTTTTT	CSARDRGRTLNTGELFF